This T cell receptor beta chain is drawn from a study of blood T cells in healthy people across ages. With a J-beta primer mix and a sample-barcoded 5' primer, a second PCR ran about 7 to 12 cycles. TCRdb called the 5' RACE reads again in MiXCR, with one record for every CDR3 protein. Among around 1.5 million distinct CDR3 sequences listed, approximately 32% were seen once. Overall study results and limits: Naive T cell percentage showed a strong correlation with TCR beta diversity.

Notes on this clonotype: What it binds is not known.

The CDR3 runs to 13 residues. The V end lost 3 bases, the J end lost 4 bases, and 7 bases lay between the germline ends. Germline V gene sequence: CDR1 MNHNS, CDR2 SASEGT. The rearrangement uses TRBV6-1 and TRBJ1-5, with D unclear. The source material was blood. The sequence came from a woman in her twenties or thirties in good health. CDR3 sequence: CASSEDLNQPQHF. Written as DNA, the CDR3 is TGTGCCAGCAGTGAGGATCTAAATCAGCCCCAGCATTTT.